At least ten counts were recorded for the clone carrying this TCR beta chain. Its antigen is currently unknown. This sample was taken from a study of read filtering for tumor transcriptome and immune sequencing. Overall study: IR-seq gave about 4 to 10.27 million TCR reads per sample; RNA-seq gave about 80 to 1,400.

From 400 to 450 ng of RNA, a library with molecular barcoded alpha/delta and beta/gamma adaptors was made. TCRdb ran MiXCR on the reads and lists one entry per CDR3 protein. The top ten hold about 17% of the sample, which has fewer than 25,000 distinct CDR3 sequences, around 20% seen once. Findings and caveats of the study: Correlation between methods rose after single-read clonotypes were removed.

CDR3 length: 13 residues. After removal of 4 bases from V and 9 bases from J, the junction contained 6 bases not matched to a gene. Germline V gene lookup returns CDR1 DFQATT and CDR2 SNEGSKA (reference sequence). V is TRBV20-1 and J is TRBJ2-1, with TRBD2 matching 10 bases. Sequenced sample: a population of CD138-negative cells sorted from bone marrow. The sequence derives from a donor at least 40 years old with multiple myeloma. The CDR3 spells CSATSGSGGEQFF. CDR3 coding DNA: TGCAGTGCTACTAGCGGGAGTGGAGGTGAGCAGTTCTTC.